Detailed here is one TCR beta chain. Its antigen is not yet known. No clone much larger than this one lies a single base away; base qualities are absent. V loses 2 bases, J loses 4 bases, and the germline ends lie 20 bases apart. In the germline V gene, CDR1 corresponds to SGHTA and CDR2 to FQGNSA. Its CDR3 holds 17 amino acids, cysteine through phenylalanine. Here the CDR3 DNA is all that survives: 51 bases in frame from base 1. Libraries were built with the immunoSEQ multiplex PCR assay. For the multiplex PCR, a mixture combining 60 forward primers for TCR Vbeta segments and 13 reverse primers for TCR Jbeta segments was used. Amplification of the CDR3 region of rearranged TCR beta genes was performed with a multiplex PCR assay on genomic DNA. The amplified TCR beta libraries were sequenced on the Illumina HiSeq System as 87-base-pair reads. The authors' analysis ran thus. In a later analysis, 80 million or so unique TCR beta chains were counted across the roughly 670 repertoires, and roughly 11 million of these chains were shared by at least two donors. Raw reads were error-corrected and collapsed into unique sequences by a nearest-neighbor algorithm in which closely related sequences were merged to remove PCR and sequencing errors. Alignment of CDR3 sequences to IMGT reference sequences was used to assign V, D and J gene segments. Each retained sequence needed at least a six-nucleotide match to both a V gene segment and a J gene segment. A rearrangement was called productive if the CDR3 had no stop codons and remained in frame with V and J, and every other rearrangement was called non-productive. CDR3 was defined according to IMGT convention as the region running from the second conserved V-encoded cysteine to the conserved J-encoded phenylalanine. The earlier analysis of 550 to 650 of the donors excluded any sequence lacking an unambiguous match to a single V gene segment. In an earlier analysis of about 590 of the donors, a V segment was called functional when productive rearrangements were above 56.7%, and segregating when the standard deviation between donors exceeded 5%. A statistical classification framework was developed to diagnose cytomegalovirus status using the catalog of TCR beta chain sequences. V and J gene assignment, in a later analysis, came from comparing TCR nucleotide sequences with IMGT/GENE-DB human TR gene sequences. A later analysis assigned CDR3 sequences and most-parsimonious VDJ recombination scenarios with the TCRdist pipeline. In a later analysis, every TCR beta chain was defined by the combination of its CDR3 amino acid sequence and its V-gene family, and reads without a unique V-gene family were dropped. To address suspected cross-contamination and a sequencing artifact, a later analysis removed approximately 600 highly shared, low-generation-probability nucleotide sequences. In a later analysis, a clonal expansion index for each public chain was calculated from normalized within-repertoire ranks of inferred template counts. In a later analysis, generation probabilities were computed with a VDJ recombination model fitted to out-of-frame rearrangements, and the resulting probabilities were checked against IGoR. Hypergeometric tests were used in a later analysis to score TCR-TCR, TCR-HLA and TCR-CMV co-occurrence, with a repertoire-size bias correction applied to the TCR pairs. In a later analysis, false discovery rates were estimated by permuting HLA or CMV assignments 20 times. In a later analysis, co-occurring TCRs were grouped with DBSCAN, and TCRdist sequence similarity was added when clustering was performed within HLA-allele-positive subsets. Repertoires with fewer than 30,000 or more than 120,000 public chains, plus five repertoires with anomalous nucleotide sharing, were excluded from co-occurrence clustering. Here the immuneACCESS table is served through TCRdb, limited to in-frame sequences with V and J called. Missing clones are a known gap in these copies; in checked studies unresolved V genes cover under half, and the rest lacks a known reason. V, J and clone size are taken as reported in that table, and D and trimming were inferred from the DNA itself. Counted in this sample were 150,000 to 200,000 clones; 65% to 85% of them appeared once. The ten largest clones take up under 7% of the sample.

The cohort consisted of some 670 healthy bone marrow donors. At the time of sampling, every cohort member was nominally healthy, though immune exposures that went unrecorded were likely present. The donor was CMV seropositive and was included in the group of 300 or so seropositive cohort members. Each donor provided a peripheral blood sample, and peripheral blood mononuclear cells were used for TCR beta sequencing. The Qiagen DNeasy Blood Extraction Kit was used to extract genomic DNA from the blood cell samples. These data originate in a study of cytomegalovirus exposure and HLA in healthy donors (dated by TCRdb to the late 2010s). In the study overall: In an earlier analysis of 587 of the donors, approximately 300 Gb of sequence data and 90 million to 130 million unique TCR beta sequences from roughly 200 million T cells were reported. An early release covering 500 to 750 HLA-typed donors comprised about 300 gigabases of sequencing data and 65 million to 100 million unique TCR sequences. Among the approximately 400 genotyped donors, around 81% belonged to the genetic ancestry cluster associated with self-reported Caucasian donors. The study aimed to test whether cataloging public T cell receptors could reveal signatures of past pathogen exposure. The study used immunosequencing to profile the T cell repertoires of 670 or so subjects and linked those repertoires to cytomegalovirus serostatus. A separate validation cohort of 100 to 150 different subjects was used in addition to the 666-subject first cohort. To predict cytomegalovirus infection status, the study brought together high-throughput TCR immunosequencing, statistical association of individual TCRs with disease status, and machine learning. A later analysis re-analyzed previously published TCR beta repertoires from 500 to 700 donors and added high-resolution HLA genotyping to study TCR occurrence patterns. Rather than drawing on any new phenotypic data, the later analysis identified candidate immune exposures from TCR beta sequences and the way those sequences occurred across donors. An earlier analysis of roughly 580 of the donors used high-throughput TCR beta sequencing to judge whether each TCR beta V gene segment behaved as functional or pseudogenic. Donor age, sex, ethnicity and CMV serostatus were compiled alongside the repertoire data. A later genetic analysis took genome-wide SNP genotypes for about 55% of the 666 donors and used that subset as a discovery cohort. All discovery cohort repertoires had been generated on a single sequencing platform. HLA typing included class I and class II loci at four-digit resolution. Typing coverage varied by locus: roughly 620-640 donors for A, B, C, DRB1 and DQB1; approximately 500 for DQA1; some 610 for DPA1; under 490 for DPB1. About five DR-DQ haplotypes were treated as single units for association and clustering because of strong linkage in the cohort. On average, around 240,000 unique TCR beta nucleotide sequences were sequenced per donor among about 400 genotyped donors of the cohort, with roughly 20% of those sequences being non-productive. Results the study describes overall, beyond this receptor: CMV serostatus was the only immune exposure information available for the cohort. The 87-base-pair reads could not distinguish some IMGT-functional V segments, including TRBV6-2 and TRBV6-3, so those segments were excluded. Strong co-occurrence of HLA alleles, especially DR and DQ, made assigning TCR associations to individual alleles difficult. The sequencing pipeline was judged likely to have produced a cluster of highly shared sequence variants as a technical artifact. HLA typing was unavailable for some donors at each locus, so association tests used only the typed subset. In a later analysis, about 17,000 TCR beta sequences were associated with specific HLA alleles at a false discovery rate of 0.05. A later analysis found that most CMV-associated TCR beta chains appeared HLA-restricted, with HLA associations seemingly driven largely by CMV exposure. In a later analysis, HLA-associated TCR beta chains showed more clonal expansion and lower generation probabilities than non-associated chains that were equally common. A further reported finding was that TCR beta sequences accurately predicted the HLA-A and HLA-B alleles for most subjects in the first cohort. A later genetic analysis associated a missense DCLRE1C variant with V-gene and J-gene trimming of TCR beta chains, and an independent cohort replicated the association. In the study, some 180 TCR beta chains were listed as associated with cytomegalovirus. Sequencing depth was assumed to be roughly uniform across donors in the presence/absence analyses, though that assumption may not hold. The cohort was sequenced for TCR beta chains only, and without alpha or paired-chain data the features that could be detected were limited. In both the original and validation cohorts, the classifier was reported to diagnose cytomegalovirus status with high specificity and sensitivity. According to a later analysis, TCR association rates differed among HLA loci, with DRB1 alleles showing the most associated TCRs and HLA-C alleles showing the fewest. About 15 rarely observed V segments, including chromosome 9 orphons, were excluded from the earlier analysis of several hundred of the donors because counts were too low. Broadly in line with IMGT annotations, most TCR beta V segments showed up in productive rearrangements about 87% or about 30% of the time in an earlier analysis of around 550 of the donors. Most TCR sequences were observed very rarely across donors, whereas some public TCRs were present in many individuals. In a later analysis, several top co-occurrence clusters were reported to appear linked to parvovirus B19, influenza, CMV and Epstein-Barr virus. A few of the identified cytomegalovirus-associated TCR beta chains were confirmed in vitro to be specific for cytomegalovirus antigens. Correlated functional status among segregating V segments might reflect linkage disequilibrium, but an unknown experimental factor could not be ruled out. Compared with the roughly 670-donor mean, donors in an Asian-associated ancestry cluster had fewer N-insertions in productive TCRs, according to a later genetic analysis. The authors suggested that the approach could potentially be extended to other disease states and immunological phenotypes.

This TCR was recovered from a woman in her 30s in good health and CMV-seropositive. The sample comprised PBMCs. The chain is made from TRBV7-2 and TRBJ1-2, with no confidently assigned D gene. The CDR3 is CASSLQFSGRKFYGYTF. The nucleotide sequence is TGTGCCAGCAGCTTACAATTTTCGGGTCGGAAGTTCTATGGCTACACCTTC. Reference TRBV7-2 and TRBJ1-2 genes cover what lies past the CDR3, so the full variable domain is GAGVSQSPSNKVTEKGKDVELRCDPISGHTALYWYRQSLGQGLEFLIYFQGNSAPDKSGLPSDRFSAERTGGSVSTLTIQRTQQEDSAVYLCASSLQFSGRKFYGYTFGSGTRLTVV.